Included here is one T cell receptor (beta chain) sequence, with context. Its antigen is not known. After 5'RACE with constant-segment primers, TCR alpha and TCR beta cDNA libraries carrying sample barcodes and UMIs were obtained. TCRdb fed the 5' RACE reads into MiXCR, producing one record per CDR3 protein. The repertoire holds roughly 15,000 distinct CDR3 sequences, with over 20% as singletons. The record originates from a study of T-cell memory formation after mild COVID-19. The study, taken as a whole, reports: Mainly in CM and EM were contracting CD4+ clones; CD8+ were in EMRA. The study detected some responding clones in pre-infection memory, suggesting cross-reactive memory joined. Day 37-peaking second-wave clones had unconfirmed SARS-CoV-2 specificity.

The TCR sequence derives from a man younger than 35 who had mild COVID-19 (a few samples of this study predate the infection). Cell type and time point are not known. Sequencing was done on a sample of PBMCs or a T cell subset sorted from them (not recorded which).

In nucleotides, the CDR3 is TGTGCCAGTAGTATCCAGGGGGAGAGCTACGAGCAGTACTTC. Protein sequence: CASSIQGESYEQYF. The chain uses TRBV19 and TRBJ2-7, with 7 bases aligning to TRBD1. From germline, CDR1 is LNHDA and CDR2 SQIVND (reference sequence). Germline trimming cut 3 bases from V and 3 bases from J; bases unmatched to any gene: 5. This CDR3 comprises 14 residues.